A selection of T cell receptor beta chains follows, all from one sample in a study of blood T cell repertoires in COVID-19. Libraries were prepared by immunoSEQ multiplex PCR; TCRdb keeps only in-frame clonotypes and omits some of them. The data contain around 700,000 clones, over 80% of them singletons. Material for sequencing was peripheral blood. Receptors were obtained from a woman in her late teens or twenties with acute or convalescent COVID-19. Both conserved end residues are part of each CDR3. Fields, in order: D gene, V gene, clone size, J gene, CDR3 DNA, CDR3 protein. A D gene is named only where the DNA matches it firmly. Only part of the rows carry a size: once, few, many, or a class if the clone is expanded.

TRBD1	TRBV30	few	TRBJ1-5	TGTGCCTGGAGTGTAACGACAGGGGGTCAGCCCCAGCATTTT	CAWSVTTGGQPQHF
NA	TRBV27	once	TRBJ2-7	TGTGCCAGCAGTTCCCACAGGGAGCAGTACTTC	CASSSHREQYF
NA	TRBV4-1	NA	TRBJ1-1	TGCGCCAGCAGCCAGGGGAGAGGGAACACTGAAGCTTTCTTT	CASSQGRGNTEAFF
TRBD2	TRBV6-2/TRBV6-3	NA	TRBJ2-3	TGTGCCAGCAGTCCCCACGGGGGAGGGCTCGATACGCAGTATTTT	CASSPHGGGLDTQYF
NA	TRBV5-1	NA	TRBJ1-2	TGCGCCAGCAGCTTGGCACGACAGAAAAACTATGGCTACACCTTC	CASSLARQKNYGYTF
NA	TRBV5-6	NA	TRBJ1-6	TGTGCCAGCAGCTTGGGTCACCCGAGCTCCTATAATTCACCCCTCCACTTT	CASSLGHPSSYNSPLHF
NA	TRBV21-1	NA	TRBJ2-2	TGTGCCAGGACTAGCGGGGGGGTTGGGGAGCTGTTTTTT	CARTSGGVGELFF
NA	TRBV19	NA	TRBJ1-2	TGTGCCAGCCGCAACTCTCCAGGCATAAACTATGGCTACACCTTC	CASRNSPGINYGYTF
TRBD1	TRBV5-1	NA	TRBJ1-2	TGCGCCAGCAGCCCCGACAGGGGTTATGGCTACACCTTC	CASSPDRGYGYTF
TRBD1	TRBV14	NA	TRBJ2-1	TGTGCCAGCAGCCAGGACAGGGTGTATAATGAGCAGTTCTTC	CASSQDRVYNEQFF
TRBD1	TRBV4-1	NA	TRBJ1-6	TGCGCCAGCAGCCAATCTTACGGGACAGAATTTAATTCACCCCTCCACTTT	CASSQSYGTEFNSPLHF
TRBD1	TRBV28	few	TRBJ1-2	TGTGCCAGCAGTTCGGGGACAGGCATAAGAGGCTACACCTTC	CASSSGTGIRGYTF
TRBD1	TRBV30	NA	TRBJ1-2	TGTGCCTGGGGGACAGGGAGGCGTTTAGATGGCTACACCTTC	CAWGTGRRLDGYTF
TRBD2	TRBV27	NA	TRBJ2-5	TGTGCCAGCAGTTCGGGACTAGCGGGGTTCCAAGAGACCCAGTACTTC	CASSSGLAGFQETQYF
NA	TRBV9	NA	TRBJ1-2	TGTGCCAGCAGCGTTGGGCCCTCAAGCGGCTACACCTTC	CASSVGPSSGYTF
NA	TRBV5-1	NA	TRBJ2-3	TGCGCCAGCAGCTTGGAGGGGCCCACAGATACGCAGTATTTT	CASSLEGPTDTQYF
TRBD1	TRBV19	NA	TRBJ1-1	TGTGCCAGTAGTACGACAGGGGACACTGAAGCTTTCTTT	CASSTTGDTEAFF
TRBD1	TRBV5-1	NA	TRBJ1-1	TGCGCCAGCAGCTTGGGACAGGGGGTAGGGTTGAACACTGAAGCTTTCTTT	CASSLGQGVGLNTEAFF
NA	TRBV4-1	NA	TRBJ2-2	TGCGCCAGCAGCCAATTGGGGGGGCCCACCGGGGAGCTGTTTTTT	CASSQLGGPTGELFF
TRBD2	TRBV19	NA	TRBJ2-3	TGTGCCAGTAGTTTTACCCTAGCGGGGGGGCCGACAGATACGCAGTATTTT	CASSFTLAGGPTDTQYF
NA	TRBV4-1	NA	TRBJ1-5	TGCGCCAGCAGCCTAGTTGAGGGCAGGCAGCCCCAGCATTTT	CASSLVEGRQPQHF
NA	TRBV7-2	NA	TRBJ2-4	TGTGCCAGCAGCTTAGGGCTAGGAACCTACTTC	CASSLGLGTYF